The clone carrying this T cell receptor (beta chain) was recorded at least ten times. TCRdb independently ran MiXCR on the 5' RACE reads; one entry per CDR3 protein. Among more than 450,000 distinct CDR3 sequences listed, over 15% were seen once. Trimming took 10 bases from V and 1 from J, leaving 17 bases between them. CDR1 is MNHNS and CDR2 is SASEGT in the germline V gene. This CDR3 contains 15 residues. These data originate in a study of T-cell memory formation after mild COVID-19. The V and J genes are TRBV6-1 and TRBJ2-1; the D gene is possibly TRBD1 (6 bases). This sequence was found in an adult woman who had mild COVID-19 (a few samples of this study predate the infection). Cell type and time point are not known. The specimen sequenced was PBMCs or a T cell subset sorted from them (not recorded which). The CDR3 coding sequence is TGTGCCACCACCCTGGGGGCGGCGTCCTACAATGAGCAGTTCTTC. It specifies CATTLGAASYNEQFF.